The sample holds many counts of the clone carrying this TCR beta chain. Collection of peripheral blood, in a volume of 5.5 to 7.5 milliliters, was performed at each of two time points. This sample is part of a study of prognosis after radiotherapy for stage I lung cancer. The TCR beta CDR3 region was amplified from genomic DNA, with two rounds of multiplex PCR being used for the amplification. First-round PCR, the initial amplification, used primers specific to each TRBV and TRBJ gene. TCRdb re-derived calls from the multiplex PCR reads in MiXCR, one entry per CDR3 protein. Counted here are around 18,000 distinct CDR3 sequences, approximately 28% occurring once; the ten biggest clones make up about a third. The CDR3 sequence is 14 residues long. Between the trimmed V and J ends, which lost 5 bases and 2 bases, there was a span of 10 bases. Germline values: CDR1 SGHTA, CDR2 FQGTGA.

The source of this sequence is a donor aged 50 or older with non-small cell lung cancer. The V gene is TRBV7-3, the J gene TRBJ2-1; a weak D match, TRBD2 (6 bases). The source was PBMCs, collected before or after stereotactic body radiation therapy (not recorded which). CDR3 sequence reads: CASSTGLPYNEQFF. The CDR3 nucleotides are TGTGCCAGCAGCACGGGACTGCCCTACAATGAGCAGTTCTTC.